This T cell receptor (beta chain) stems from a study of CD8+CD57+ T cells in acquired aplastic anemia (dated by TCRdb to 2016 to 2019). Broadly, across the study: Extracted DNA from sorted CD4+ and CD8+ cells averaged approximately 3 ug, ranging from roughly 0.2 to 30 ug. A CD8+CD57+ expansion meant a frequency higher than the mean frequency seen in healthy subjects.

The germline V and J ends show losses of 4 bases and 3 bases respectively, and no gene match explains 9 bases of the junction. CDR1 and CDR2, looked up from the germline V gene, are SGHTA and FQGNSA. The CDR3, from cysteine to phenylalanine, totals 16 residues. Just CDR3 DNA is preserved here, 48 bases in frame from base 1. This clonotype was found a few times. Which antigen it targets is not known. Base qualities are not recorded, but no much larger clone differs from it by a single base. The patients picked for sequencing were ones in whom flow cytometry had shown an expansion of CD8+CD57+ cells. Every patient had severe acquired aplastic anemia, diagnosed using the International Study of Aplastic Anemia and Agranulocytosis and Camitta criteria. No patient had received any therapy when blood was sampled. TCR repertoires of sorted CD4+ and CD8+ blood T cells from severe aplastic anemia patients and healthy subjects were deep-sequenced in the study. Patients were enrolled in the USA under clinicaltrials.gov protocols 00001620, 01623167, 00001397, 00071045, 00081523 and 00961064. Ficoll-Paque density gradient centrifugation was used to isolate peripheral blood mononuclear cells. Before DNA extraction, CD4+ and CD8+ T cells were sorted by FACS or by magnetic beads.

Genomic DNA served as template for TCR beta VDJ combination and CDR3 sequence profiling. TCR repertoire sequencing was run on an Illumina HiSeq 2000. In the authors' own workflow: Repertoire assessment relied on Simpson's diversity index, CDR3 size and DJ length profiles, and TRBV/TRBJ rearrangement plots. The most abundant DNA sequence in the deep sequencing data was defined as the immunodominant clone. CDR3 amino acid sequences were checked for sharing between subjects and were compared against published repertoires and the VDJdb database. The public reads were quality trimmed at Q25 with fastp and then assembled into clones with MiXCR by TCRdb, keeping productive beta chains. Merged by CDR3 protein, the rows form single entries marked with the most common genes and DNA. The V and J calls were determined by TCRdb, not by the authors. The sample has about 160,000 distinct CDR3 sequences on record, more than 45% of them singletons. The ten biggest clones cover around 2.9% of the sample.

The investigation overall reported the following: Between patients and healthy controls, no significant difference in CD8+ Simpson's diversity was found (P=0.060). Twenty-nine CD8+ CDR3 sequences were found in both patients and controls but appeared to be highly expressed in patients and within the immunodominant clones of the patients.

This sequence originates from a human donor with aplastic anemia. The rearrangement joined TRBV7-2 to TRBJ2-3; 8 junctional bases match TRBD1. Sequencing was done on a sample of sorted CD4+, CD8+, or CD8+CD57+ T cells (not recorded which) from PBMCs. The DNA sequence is TGTGCCAGCAGCTCTGAACCGGGACAGGCTACAGATACGCAGTATTTT. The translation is CASSSEPGQATDTQYF.